The next 8 T cell receptor beta chains were all read from a single sample in a study of cytomegalovirus exposure and HLA in healthy donors. Primers: 60 Vbeta forward and 13 Jbeta reverse. The protocol was immunoSEQ multiplex PCR, while the TCRdb copy is restricted to in-frame clones and leaves out a portion. The sample yields 70,000 to 95,000 clones, around 84% seen once. Sequenced sample: PBMCs. Receptor source: a man younger than 35 in good health and CMV-seronegative.

The chain links TRBV7-2 to TRBJ1-2, with TRBD1 identical over 11 bases. The CDR3 runs to 15 residues. Trimming took 5 bases from V and 2 from J; bases not matched to a gene: 4. Per germline, CDR1 SGHTA and CDR2 FQGNSA. CDR3 region: CASSQGQGANYGYTF. CDR3 nucleotide sequence: TGTGCCAGCAGCCAAGGACAGGGGGCCAACTATGGCTACACCTTC.

The CDR3 protein is CASRGGATLEQYF. CDR3 coding DNA: TGTGCCAGCAGGGGAGGGGCTACGCTCGAGCAGTACTTC. This chain joins TRBV5-4 and TRBJ2-7; TRBD2 matches 7 bases. The CDR3 runs 13 residues. Germline loops: CDR1 SGHNT, CDR2 YYREEE (reference sequence). Trimming removed 5 bases from V and 6 bases from J; junction bases left unmatched: 8.

As regards this clone: An end of the junction does not agree with germline; a read error may underlie this. The V and J genes are TRBV7-9 and TRBJ1-5; D is perhaps TRBD1 (5 bases). Germline V gene sequence: CDR1 SEHNR, CDR2 FQNEAQ (reference sequence). The CDR3 contains 16 residues. The chain's CDR3 is CSSSLGEGGGNQPQHF. CDR3 coding DNA: TGTTCCAGCAGCTTAGGGGAGGGCGGCGGCAATCAGCCCCAGCATTTT.

V usage is TRBV27 and J usage is TRBJ1-5, with 9 bases that match TRBD1. The V gene's germline CDR1 is MNHEY and CDR2 SMNVEV (reference sequence). This CDR3 region has 16 residues. Trimming cost V 2 bases and J 5 bases; bases outside gene matches: 7. For the CDR3, the DNA is TGTGCCAGCAGTTTAGAGGGACAGGGAGTACATCAGCCCCAGCATTTT. Amino acid sequence: CASSLEGQGVHQPQHF.

This rearrangement joins TRBV30 to TRBJ1-1, with D possibly being TRBD1 (6 bases). The CDR3 is 13 amino acids. Germline V CDR1 and CDR2: GTSNPN, SVGIG (reference sequence). V lost 8 bases and J 4 bases, leaving 17 bases between the germline ends. This CDR3 reads CAVALGGVTEAFF. In DNA form, the CDR3 reads TGTGCCGTTGCCCTAGGGGGGGTCACTGAAGCTTTCTTT.

This chain uses TRBV5-1 with TRBJ1-1; 8 bases are shared with TRBD1. Germline CDR1 reads SGHRS; CDR2 reads YFSETQ. The CDR3 consists of 14 residues. The ends lost 5 bases at V and 2 bases at J; junction bases unmatched: 5. CDR3 sequence (DNA): TGCGCCAGCAGTAGGCAGGGGGCAAACACTGAAGCTTTCTTT. Protein product: CASSRQGANTEAFF.

This clone was observed a few times. V gene TRBV2 combines with J gene TRBJ2-5; the match to TRBD2 covers 10 bases. The CDR3 extends over 14 amino acids. Trimming at V came to 7 bases and at J to 4 bases, leaving 6 bases not matched to a gene. Germline CDR1 reads SNHLY; CDR2 reads FYNNEI. The CDR3 region has the DNA TGTGCCAGCACCGCTAGGACTAGCGGAGAGACCCAGTACTTC. Protein sequence: CASTARTSGETQYF. Full variable domain (rest looked up from reference TRBV2 and TRBJ2-5): EPEVTQTPSHQVTQMGQEVILRCVPISNHLYFYWYRQILGQKVEFLVSFYNNEISEKSEIFDDQFSVERPDGSNFTLKIRSTKLEDSAMYFCASTARTSGETQYFGPGTRLLVL.

This clone has just one count. The CDR3 bases are TGTGCCAGTAGGTCCGGACTGAGACAAGAGACCCAGTACTTC. Amino acids: CASRSGLRQETQYF. The chain links TRBV19 to TRBJ2-5; D is possibly TRBD2 (5 bases). The CDR3 covers 14 residues. Germline-derived CDR1 and CDR2 are LNHDA and SQIVND (reference sequence). Deletions cut 6 bases from V and 2 bases from J, with 13 bases between.